Below, one TCR beta chain is given with its context. What it binds is unknown. TCRdb's copy holds only in-frame clones and misses some; the assay was immunoSEQ multiplex PCR. The repertoire consists of tens of thousands of clones, with around three quarters occurring once and the leading ten covering 4.9%. The sample belongs to a study of a mutant IDH1 vaccine in newly diagnosed glioma. In the study overall: First vaccine doses came 4-6 weeks after radiotherapy alone, or with temozolomide cycles.

Time point given: week 47, end of study. One vaccine dose held 300 ug of mutant IDH1 20-mer peptide and came with topical imiquimod. All eight of the vaccinations patients received fell in weeks 1, 3, 5, 7, 11, 15, 19 and 23. New WHO grade 3 or 4 astrocytomas that were IDH1-mutant and ATRX-lost had been found in donors. The specimen was PBMCs, collected from a glioma patient whose treatment included an IDH1 peptide vaccine. The sequence came from a woman between 35 and 50 years old with glioma. Some clones in this sample may be carry-over from other donors' samples.

CDR3 DNA: TGTGCCATCAGTGGCCCCGGGACAGGGCAAGAGACCCAGTACTTC. Amino acids: CAISGPGTGQETQYF. This chain connects TRBV10-3 to TRBJ2-5, with 9 positions matching TRBD1. V was clipped by 4 bases and J by 2 bases; unmatched bases: 5. CDR1 is ENHRY and CDR2 is SYGVKD in the germline V gene. The CDR3 runs to 15 residues.